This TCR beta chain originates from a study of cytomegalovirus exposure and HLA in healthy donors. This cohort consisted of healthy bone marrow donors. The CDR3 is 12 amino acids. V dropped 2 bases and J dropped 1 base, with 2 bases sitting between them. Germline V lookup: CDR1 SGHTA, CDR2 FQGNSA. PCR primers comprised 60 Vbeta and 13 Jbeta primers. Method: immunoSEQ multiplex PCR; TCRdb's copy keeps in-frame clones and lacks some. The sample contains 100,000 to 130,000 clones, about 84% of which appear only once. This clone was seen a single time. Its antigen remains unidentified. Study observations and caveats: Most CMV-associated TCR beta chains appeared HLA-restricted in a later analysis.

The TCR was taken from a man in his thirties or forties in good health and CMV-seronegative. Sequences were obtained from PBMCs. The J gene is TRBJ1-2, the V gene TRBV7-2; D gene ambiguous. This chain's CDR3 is CASSLYNYGYTF. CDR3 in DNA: TGTGCCAGCAGCTTATATAACTATGGCTACACCTTC.